The source of this T cell receptor (beta chain) is a study of blood T cell repertoires in COVID-19. The wider study: Acute and convalescent COVID-19 specimens originated in the United States, Italy and Spain. PBMCs, B-cell-depleted T cells, or T cells provided the cDNA or gDNA that made up the material.

The CDR3 has 14 amino acids. Per the germline V gene, CDR1 is LGHNA and CDR2 is YNFKEQ. V was pared by 4 bases and J by 7 bases, with 8 bases of the junction left unmatched. In the original workflow: Amplification of reference gene primers was used by the study to estimate nucleated cell counts. The data were produced by immunoSEQ multiplex PCR, yet TCRdb's version contains in-frame clones alone and is incomplete. From that table come the V and J calls and clone size; the DNA was used to work out D and trimming. The sample lists roughly 90,000 clones, 89% occurring once. The sample was peripheral blood. The receptor comes from a man in his fifties or sixties with COVID-19, enrolled during active disease. V usage is TRBV4-2 and J usage is TRBJ2-7, with TRBD1 matching 9 bases. The CDR3 DNA sequence: TGTGCCAGCAGCCCGGACAGGGGAAATCGGGAGCAGTACTTC. Protein product: CASSPDRGNREQYF.